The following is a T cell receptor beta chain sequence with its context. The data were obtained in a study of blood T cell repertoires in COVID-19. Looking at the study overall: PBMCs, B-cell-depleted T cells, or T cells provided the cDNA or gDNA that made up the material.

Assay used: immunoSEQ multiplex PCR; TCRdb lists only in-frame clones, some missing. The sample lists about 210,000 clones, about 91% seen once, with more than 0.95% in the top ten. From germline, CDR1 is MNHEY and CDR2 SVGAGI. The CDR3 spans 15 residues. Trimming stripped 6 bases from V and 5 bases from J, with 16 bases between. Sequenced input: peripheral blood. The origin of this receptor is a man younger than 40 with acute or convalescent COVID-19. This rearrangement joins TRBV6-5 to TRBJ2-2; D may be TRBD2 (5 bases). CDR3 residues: CASSSSLWETGELFF. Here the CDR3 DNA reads TGTGCCAGCAGCTCTAGTCTTTGGGAGACCGGGGAGCTGTTTTTT.